This TCR beta chain was recorded in a study of T-cell reconstitution after alpha-beta-depleted transplantation in children. Molecular barcoding with unique molecular identifiers was used for the TCRbeta library. TCRdb re-called the PCR reads through MiXCR, storing one row per CDR3 protein. Among about 240,000 distinct CDR3 sequences listed, more than 20% were seen once. Germline-derived CDR1 and CDR2 are SQVTM and ANQGSEA. There are 13 residues in the CDR3. Between the trimmed V and J ends, which lost 6 bases and 2 bases, there was a span of 12 bases. Only a few counts were recorded for this clonotype. As yet, its antigen is unknown. Study findings and constraints: The main origin of T-cell counts and diversity one year after transplant was newly produced T cells. Approximately two months post-transplant, alpha-beta T cells reportedly originated from several hundred expanded graft clones. In some patients, recipient T cells and intrathymic progenitors surviving conditioning explained high day-60 diversity.

The chain carries TRBV29-1 and TRBJ2-3, with D hard to call. Here the sequenced sample was PBMCs, taken before TCRalphabeta/CD19-depleted stem cell transplant. The sequence was collected from a girl aged 2 to 10 with Fanconi anemia, due to receive a stem cell transplant. CDR3 sequence: CSVDSTYTDTQYF. The CDR3 DNA sequence: TGCAGCGTCGACTCTACATACACAGATACGCAGTATTTT.